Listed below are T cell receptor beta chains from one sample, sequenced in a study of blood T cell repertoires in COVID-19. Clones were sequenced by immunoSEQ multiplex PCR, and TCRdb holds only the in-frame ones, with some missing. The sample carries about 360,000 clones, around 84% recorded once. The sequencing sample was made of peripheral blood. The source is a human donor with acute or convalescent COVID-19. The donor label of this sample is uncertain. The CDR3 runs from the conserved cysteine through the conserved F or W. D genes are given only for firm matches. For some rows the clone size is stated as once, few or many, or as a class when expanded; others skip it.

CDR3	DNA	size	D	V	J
CASSTEQHSSNEKLFF	TGTGCCAGTAGTACTGAACAGCATTCCAGTAATGAAAAACTGTTTTTT	.	.	TRBV19	TRBJ1-4
CASSLAGTGKTQYF	TGTGCCAGCAGCTTAGCGGGGACTGGAAAGACCCAGTACTTC	few	.	TRBV7-9	TRBJ2-5
CSVVEGRNSNQPQHF	TGCAGCGTTGTTGAGGGTCGGAATAGCAATCAGCCCCAGCATTTT	.	.	TRBV29-1	TRBJ1-5
CASSHGGHLRGTDTQYF	TGTGCCAGCAGCCACGGGGGGCACCTGAGGGGCACAGATACGCAGTATTTT	.	.	TRBV7-9	TRBJ2-3
CATSNPGGQNTEAFF	TGTGCCACCTCAAACCCGGGGGGCCAGAACACTGAAGCTTTCTTT	few	.	TRBV19	TRBJ1-1
CASSSPRASNEQFF	TGTGCCAGCAGCTCCCCCCGCGCATCCAATGAGCAGTTCTTC	.	.	TRBV5-4	TRBJ2-1
CASSVTGSGNIQYF	TGTGCCAGCAGCGTGACAGGGTCGGGGAACATTCAGTACTTC	.	TRBD1	TRBV2	TRBJ2-4
CASNERRSSVVGYTF	TGTGCCAGTAACGAGCGCCGGTCATCCGTGGTGGGCTACACCTTC	.	.	TRBV19	TRBJ1-2
CASSLEGGSSYNEQFF	TGTGCCAGCAGCTTAGAAGGAGGAAGCTCCTACAATGAGCAGTTCTTC	.	.	TRBV11-2	TRBJ2-1
CASSNQGAPGYGYTF	TGTGCCAGCAGCAACCAGGGGGCGCCGGGTTATGGCTACACCTTC	.	TRBD1	TRBV9	TRBJ1-2
CASSQDWRGETQYF	TGCGCCAGCAGCCAAGATTGGCGGGGAGAGACCCAGTACTTC	.	.	TRBV4-1	TRBJ2-5
CAISERGYSNQPQHF	TGTGCCATCAGTGAACGGGGGTATAGCAATCAGCCCCAGCATTTT	.	.	TRBV10-3	TRBJ1-5
CASSSHSLNTEAFF	TGTGCCAGCAGTTCTCACAGTCTGAACACTGAAGCTTTCTTT	few	.	TRBV6-5	TRBJ1-1
CASSAVGGDQETQYF	TGTGCCAGTTCCGCTGTTGGCGGGGACCAAGAGACCCAGTACTTC	.	.	TRBV7-7	TRBJ2-5
CASSPQVYDRDGTDTQYF	TGTGCCAGCAGTCCGCAGGTATACGACAGGGATGGCACAGATACGCAGTATTTT	.	TRBD1	TRBV27	TRBJ2-3